This TCR beta chain was recorded in a study of shared clonotypes between healthy human individuals. Study conclusions and caveats: Compared with memory subsets, naive subsets generally had larger estimated richness. Sequencing depth was a factor that was expected to affect clonotype sharing among donors.

Germline V gene sequence: CDR1 DFQATT, CDR2 SNEGSKA (reference sequence). This CDR3 contains 11 residues. Replicate PCRs from sorted subsets contained roughly 200 ng DNA, which is roughly 30,000 T cell genomes. Only in-frame clones appear in the TCRdb table, and some are missing; sequencing was by immunoSEQ multiplex PCR. The sample holds about 690,000 clones, 80% to 95% seen once. CD45RO+ cells plus CCR7-negative CD45RA+ TemRA cells formed CD8 memory. This clone has only one observation. No antigen is known for it. This receptor was obtained from a man younger than 30 in good health. Some clones in this sample may be carry-over from other donors' samples. Input material: memory CD8+ T cells from PBMCs. Subset indicated: CD45RO+ cells pooled with CCR7-negative TemRA cells. The genes are TRBV20-1 and TRBJ2-7; D unresolved. The CDR3 coding sequence is TGCAGCTTGGGGAATTGGTACGAGCAGTACTTC. This gives the protein CSLGNWYEQYF.